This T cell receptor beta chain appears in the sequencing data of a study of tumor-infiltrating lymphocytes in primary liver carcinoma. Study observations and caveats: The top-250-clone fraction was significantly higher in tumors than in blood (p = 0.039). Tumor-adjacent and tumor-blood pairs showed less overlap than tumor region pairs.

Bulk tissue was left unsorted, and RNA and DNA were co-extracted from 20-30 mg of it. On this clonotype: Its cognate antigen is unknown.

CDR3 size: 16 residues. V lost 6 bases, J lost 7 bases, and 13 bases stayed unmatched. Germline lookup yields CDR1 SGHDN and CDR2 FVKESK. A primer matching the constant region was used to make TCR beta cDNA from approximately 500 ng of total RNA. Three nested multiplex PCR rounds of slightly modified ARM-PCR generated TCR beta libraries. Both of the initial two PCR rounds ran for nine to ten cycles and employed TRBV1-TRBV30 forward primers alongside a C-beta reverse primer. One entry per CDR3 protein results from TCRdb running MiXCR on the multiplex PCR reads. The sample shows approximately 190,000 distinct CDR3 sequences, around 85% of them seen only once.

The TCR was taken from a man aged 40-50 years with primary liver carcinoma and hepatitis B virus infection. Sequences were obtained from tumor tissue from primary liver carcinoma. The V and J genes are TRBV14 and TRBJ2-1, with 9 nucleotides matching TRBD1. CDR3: CASSSRQGGWLNEQFF. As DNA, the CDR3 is TGTGCCAGCAGTAGTCGACAGGGGGGCTGGTTAAATGAGCAGTTCTTC.